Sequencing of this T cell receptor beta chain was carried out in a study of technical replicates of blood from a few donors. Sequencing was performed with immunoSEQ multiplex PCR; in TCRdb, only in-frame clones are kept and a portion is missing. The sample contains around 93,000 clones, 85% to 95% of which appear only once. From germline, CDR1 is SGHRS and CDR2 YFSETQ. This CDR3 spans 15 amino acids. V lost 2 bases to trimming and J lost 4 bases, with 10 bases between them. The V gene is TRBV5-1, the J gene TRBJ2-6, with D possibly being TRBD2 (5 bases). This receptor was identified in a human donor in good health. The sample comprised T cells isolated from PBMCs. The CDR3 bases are TGCGCCAGCAGCTTTGACGGGATCGGGGCCAACGTCCTGACTTTC. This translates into CASSFDGIGANVLTF.